This T cell receptor beta chain was retrieved from a study of T-cell memory formation after mild COVID-19. MiXCR was run by TCRdb on the 5' RACE reads, yielding one entry per CDR3 protein. The repertoire holds fewer than 650,000 distinct CDR3 sequences, with 15% to 20% as singletons. The receptor was derived from an adult woman who had mild COVID-19 (a few samples of this study predate the infection). Cell type and time point are not known. The sample comprised PBMCs or a T cell subset sorted from them (not recorded which).

The CDR3 bases are TGCGCCAGCAGCCAATCCCAAGGGTATGGCTACACCTTC. This sequence encodes CASSQSQGYGYTF. The gene calls are TRBV4-1 and TRBJ1-2; no reliable D call. V lost 2 bases to trimming and J lost 5 bases, with 9 bases between them. Per the germline V gene, CDR1 is MGHRA and CDR2 is YSYEKL. This CDR3 is built from 13 residues.